This TCR beta chain comes out of a study of beta chain features in type 1 diabetes. Study-level points and caveats: Cells with high TCR expression could be over-represented when cDNA is sequenced.

The ends were cut back, 7 bases at V and 3 bases at J, with 10 bases in the middle. Germline values: CDR1 SGHRS, CDR2 YFSETQ. This CDR3 is 13 amino acids long. The authors sorted CD4+ naive, central memory, regulatory and stem cell-like memory cells via CD45RO/CCR7/CD25/CD127/CD95/CD27. This clone has more than one count but fewer than ten. No antigen is known for it. Expressed TCRB transcripts were sequenced because the entire RNA isolate underwent reverse transcription. This table comes from immunoSEQ multiplex PCR, and its TCRdb copy is limited to in-frame clones, with some not included. Of 300,000 to 450,000 clones listed, 15% to 20% were seen once; the top ten hold approximately 0.041%.

The sequence came from a woman younger than 30 in good health. The gene calls are TRBV5-1 and TRBJ2-2, with a weak D call TRBD2 (6 bases). Specimen: naive CD4+ T cells from blood. The CDR3 protein is CASSWGDTGELFF. Written as DNA, the CDR3 is TGCGCCAGCTCCTGGGGGGACACCGGGGAGCTGTTTTTT.